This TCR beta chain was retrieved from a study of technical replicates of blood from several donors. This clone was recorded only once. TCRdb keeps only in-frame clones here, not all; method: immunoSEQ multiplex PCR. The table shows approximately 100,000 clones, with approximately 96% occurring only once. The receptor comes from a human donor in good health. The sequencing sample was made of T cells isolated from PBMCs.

This CDR3 reads CASSVKSDTQYF. CDR3 nucleotides: TGCGCCAGCAGCGTAAAATCAGATACGCAGTATTTT. This chain connects TRBV5-1 to TRBJ2-3; no definite D call. Germline-derived CDR1 and CDR2 are SGHRS and YFSETQ. The germline V and J ends were trimmed by 4 bases and 4 bases, with 7 bases remaining between them. The CDR3 runs 12 residues.